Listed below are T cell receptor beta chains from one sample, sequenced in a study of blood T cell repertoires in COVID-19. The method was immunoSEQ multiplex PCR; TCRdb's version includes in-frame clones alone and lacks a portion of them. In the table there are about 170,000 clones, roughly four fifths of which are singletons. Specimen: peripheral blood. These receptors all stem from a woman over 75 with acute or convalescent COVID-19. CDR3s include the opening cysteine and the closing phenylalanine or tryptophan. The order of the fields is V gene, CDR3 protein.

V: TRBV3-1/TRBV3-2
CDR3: CASSHTTGGNYGYTF

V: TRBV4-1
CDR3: CASSQGFRQYNSPLHF

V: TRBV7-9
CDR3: CASSLVSFWVWRKLFF

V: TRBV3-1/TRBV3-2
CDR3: CASSQNRRQAFF

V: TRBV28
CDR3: CASNLRGRGNEKLFF

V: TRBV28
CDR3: CASRPTTGMYQPQHF

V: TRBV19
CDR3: CASSMLQGATGNTIYF

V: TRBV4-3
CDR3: CASSLHRDGSGNTIYF

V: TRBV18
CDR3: CASSQGSDYEQYF

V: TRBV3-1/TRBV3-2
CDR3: CASSQDLGLTADEQFF

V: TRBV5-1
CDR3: CASSSLPGQRNTEAFF

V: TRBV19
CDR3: CASTPRGLAGSYNEQFF

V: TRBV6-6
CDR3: CASSRDRLNTEAFF

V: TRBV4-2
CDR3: CASSQVMGSSTDTQYF

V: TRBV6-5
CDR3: CASSQTAQNSPLHF

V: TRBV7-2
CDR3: CASSLEPGGAEAFF

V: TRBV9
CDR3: CASSVGLRGFGETQYF

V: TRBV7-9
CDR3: CASSSGLTNYGYTF

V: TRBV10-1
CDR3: CASSGQAPYNSPLHF

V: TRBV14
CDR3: CASSQDWGTSWVRRETQYF

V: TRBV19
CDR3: CASSMGGAGYGYTF

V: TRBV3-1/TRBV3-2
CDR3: CASSRRLAGSQETQYF

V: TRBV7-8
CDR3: CASSPRSRLSYEQYF

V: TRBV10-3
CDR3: CAISGRGGGESYGYTF

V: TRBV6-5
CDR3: CASIRGYNEQFF

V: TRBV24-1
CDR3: CATSPQGSYEQYF

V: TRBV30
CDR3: CAWSLTENTEAFF

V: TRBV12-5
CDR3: CASGLQGGVDGYTF

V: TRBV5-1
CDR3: CASSLSGTGVNEQYF